This T cell receptor (beta chain) was profiled in a study of identical twins. Findings of the study overall: Conclusions relied on cross-sectional statistical analysis, not following the same donors.

CDR1 and CDR2 (germline): SSHAT, FNYEAQ (reference sequence). CDR3 length: 15 residues. This clonotype has just a few counts. Its matching antigen is unknown. One end of the junction is discordant with germline, which a read error may explain. MiXCR, run by TCRdb on the 5' RACE reads, gives a single entry per CDR3 protein. The table shows hundreds of thousands of distinct CDR3 sequences, with 18% occurring only once. This sample was also put to use in a study of T cells expressing NK-cell markers. That study reports: For about 6 donors, the dominant NKG2C+ clonotypes made up about 1.0-7.0% of their CD8+ T cells.

The sequence came from a woman aged 18-29 years in good health. This chain connects TRBV7-7 to TRBJ2-2; D possibly matches TRBD1 or TRBD2 (6 bases each). Sequenced input: PBMCs. Here the CDR3 DNA reads TGTGCTAGCAGCTCCACGGGGGCGATCACCGGGGAGCTGTTTTTT. Translation: CASSSTGAITGELFF.